The present T cell receptor (beta chain) was sequenced within a study of control samples from healthy donors and cancer patients (dated by TCRdb to the early 2020s). For this clone: Its antigen remains undetermined. Nothing much larger sits one base from this clone, and base qualities are not available.

Library prep was done by the immunoSEQ multiplex PCR assay. TCRdb took over this immuneACCESS table, retaining in-frame rearrangements with V and J assigned. Such tables are incomplete; in checked studies, under half of the missing clones stem from an unresolved V gene, and the remainder is unexplained. In this sample the table shows some 150,000 clones, over 90% of which occur a single time. The top ten hold over 2% of the sample. The TCR sequence derives from a man aged 45-60 years in good health. The specimen sequenced was blood.

The DNA sequence is TGTGCCAGCAGTTTGGACAGGGAAGAGACCCAGTACTTC. Its protein reads: CASSLDREETQYF. This chain is built from TRBV7-3 and TRBJ2-5; 8 central nucleotides agree with TRBD1. Based on the germline V gene, the CDR1 and CDR2 sequences are SGHTA and FQGTGA. Germline trimming: 6 bases from V, 3 bases from J; junction bases outside gene matches: 3. The CDR3 sequence holds 13 residues, the cysteine and phenylalanine included. The retained sequence is limited to the CDR3, 39 bases, with the frame set at the first base. With the portions outside the CDR3 filled from the reference TRBV7-3 and TRBJ2-5 genes, the complete variable region becomes GAGVSQTPSNKVTEKGKYVELRCDPISGHTALYWYRQSLGQGPEFLIYFQGTGAADDSGLPNDRFFAVRPEGSVSTLKIQRTERGDSAVYLCASSLDREETQYFGPGTRLLVL.